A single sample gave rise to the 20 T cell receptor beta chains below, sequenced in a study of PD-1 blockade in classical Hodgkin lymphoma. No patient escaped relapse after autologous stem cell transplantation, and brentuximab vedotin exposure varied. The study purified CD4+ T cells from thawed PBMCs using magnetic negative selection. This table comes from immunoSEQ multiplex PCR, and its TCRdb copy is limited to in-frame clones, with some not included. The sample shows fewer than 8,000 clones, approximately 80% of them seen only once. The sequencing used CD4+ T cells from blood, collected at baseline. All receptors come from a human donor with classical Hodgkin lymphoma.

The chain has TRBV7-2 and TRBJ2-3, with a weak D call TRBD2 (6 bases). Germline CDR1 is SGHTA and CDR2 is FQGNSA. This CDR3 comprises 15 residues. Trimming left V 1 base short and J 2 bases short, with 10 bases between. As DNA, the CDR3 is TGTGCCAGCAGCTTAGGGGCGGGATTCACAGATACGCAGTATTTT. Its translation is CASSLGAGFTDTQYF. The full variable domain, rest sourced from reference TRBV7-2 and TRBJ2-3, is GAGVSQSPSNKVTEKGKDVELRCDPISGHTALYWYRQSLGQGLEFLIYFQGNSAPDKSGLPSDRFSAERTGGSVSTLTIQRTQQEDSAVYLCASSLGAGFTDTQYFGPGTRLTVL.

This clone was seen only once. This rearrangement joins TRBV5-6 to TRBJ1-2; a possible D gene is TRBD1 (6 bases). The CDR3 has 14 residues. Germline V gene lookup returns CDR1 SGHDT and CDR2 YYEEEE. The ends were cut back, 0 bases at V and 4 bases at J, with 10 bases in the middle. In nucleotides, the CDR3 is TGTGCCAGCAGCTTGGCCCAGGGGATCTATGGCTACACCTTC. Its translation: CASSLAQGIYGYTF.

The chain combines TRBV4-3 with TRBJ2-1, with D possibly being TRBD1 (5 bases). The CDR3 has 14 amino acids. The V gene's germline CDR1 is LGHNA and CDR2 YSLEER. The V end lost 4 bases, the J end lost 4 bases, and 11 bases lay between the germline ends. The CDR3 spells CASSRVRGYNEQFF. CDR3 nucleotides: TGCGCCAGCAGCCGGGTAAGGGGATACAATGAGCAGTTCTTC.

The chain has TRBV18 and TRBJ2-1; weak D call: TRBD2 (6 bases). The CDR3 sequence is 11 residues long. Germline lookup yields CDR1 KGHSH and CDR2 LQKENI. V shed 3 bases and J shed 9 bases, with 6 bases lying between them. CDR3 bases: TGTGCCAGCTCACCGGGAGGTGAGCAGTTCTTC. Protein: CASSPGGEQFF. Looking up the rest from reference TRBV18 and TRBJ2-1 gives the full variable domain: NAGVMQNPRHLVRRRGQEARLRCSPMKGHSHVYWYRQLPEEGLKFMVYLQKENIIDESGMPKERFSAEFPKEGPSILRIQQVVRGDSAAYFCASSPGGEQFFGPGTRLTVL.

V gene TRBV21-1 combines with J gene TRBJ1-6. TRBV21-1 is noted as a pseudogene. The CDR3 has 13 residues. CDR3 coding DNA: TGTGCCAGCACCCGACAGGAGGGTTCACCCCTCCACTTT. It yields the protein CASTRQEGSPLHF.

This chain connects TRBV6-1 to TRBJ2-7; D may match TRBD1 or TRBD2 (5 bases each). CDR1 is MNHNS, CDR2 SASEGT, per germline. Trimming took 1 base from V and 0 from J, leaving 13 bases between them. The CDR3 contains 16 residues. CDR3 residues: CASSEVYRDLSYEQYF. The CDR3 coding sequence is TGTGCCAGCAGTGAAGTTTATCGGGACCTCTCCTACGAGCAGTACTTC.

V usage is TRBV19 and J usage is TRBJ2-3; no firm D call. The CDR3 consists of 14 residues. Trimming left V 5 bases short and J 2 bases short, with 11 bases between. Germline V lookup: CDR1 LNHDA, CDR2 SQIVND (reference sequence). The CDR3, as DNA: TGTGCCAGTAGTCATAGCATTAACACAGATACGCAGTATTTT. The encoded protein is CASSHSINTDTQYF.

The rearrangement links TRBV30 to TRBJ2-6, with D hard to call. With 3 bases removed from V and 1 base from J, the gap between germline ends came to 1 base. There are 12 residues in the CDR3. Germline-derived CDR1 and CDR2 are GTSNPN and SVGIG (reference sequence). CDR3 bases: TGTGCCTGGAGGTCTGGGGCCAACGTCCTGACTTTC. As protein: CAWRSGANVLTF.

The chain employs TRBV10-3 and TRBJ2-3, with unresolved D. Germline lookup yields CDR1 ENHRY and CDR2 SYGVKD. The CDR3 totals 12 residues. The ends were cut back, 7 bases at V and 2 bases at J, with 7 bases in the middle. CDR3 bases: TGTGCCATCACAGGAACCACAGATACGCAGTATTTT. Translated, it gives CAITGTTDTQYF.

CDR3 DNA: TGCGCCAGCAGCTTGGCCGGAGCGGGCGAGAAAGAGACCCAGTACTTC. Protein product: CASSLAGAGEKETQYF. The J gene is TRBJ2-5, the V gene TRBV5-1; D perhaps matches TRBD2 (6 bases). Germline V gene lookup returns CDR1 SGHRS and CDR2 YFSETQ. The CDR3 has 16 amino acids. Trimming removed 0 bases from V and 3 bases from J, with 15 bases in between.

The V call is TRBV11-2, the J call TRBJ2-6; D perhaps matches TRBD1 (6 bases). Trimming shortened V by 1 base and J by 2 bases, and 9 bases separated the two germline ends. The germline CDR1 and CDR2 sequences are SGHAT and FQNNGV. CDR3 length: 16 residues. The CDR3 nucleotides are TGTGCCAGCAGCTTAGGACAGGCACCTGGGGCCAACGTCCTGACTTTC. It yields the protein CASSLGQAPGANVLTF.

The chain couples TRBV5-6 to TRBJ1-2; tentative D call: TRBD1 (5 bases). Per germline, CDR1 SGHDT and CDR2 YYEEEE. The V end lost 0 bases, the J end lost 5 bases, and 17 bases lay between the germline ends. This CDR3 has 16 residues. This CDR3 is CASSLGSPGPLYGYTF. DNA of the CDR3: TGTGCCAGCAGCTTGGGTAGTCCAGGGCCCCTTTATGGCTACACCTTC.

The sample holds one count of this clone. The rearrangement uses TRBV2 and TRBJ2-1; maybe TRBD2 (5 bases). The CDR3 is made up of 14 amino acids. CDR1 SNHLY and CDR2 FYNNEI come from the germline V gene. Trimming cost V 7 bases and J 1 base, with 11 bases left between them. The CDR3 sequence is CASNRDPSYNEQFF. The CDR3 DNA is TGTGCCAGCAACCGGGATCCGTCCTACAATGAGCAGTTCTTC.

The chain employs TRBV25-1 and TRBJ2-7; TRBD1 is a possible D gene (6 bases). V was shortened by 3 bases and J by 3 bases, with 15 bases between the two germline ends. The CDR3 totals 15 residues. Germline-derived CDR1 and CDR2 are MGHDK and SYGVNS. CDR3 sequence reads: CASSDPRQGNYEQYF. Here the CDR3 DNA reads TGTGCCAGCAGTGATCCTCGGCAGGGGAACTACGAGCAGTACTTC.

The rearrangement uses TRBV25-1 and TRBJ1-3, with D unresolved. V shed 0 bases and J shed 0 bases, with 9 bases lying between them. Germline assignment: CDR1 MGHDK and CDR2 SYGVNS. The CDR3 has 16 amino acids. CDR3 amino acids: CASSEYRVSSGNTIYF. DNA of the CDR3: TGTGCCAGCAGTGAATATCGGGTTTCCTCTGGAAACACCATATATTTT.

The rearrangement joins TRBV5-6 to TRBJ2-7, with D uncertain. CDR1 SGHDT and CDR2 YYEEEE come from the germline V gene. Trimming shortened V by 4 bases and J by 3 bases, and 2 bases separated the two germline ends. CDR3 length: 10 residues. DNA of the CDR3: TGTGCCAGCAGCCTCTACGAGCAGTACGTC. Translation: CASSLYEQYV.

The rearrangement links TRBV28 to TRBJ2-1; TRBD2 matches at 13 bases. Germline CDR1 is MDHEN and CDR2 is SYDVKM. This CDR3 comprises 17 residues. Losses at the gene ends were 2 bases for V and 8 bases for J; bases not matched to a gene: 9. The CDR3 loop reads CASSLRTSGGVGDEQFF. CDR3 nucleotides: TGTGCCAGCAGTTTAAGGACTAGCGGGGGAGTCGGAGATGAGCAGTTCTTC.

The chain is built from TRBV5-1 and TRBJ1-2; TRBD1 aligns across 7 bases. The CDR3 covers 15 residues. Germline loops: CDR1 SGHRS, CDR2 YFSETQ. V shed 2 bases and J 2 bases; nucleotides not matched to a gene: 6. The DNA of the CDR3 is TGCGCCAGCAGCTTCGACAGGGCGGGCAACTATGGCTACACCTTC. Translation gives CASSFDRAGNYGYTF.

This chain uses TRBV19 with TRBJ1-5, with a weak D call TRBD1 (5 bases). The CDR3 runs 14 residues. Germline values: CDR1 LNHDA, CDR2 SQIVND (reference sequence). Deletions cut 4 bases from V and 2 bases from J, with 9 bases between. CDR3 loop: CASSTVGGNQPQHF. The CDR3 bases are TGTGCCAGTAGTACGGTAGGGGGCAATCAGCCCCAGCATTTT.

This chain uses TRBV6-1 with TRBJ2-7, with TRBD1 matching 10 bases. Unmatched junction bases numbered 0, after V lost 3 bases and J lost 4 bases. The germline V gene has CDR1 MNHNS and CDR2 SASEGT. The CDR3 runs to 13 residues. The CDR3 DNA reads TGTGCCAGCAGTGAGGACAGGGGGTACGAGCAGTACGTC. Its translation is CASSEDRGYEQYV.